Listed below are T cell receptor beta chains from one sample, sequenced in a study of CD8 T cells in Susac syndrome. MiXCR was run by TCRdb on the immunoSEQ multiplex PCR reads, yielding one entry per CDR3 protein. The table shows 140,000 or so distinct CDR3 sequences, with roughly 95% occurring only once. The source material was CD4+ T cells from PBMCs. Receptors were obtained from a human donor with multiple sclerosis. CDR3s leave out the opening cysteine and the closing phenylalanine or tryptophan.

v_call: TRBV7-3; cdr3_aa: ASSSKPQFEAF
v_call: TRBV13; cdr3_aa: ASSLRGEANYGYT
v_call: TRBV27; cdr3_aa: ASGDKFTQY
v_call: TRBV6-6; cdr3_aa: ASSLRTGGSTDTQY
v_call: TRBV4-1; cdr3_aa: ASSQVWGGDTQY
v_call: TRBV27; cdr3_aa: ASSLRVYNSPLH
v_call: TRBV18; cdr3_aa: ASSPGDYEQY
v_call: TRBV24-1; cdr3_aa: ATSDLQGGGTAEQF
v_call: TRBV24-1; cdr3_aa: ATSDSGLFADTQY
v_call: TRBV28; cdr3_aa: AESEGTDTQY
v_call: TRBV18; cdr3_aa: ASSPPTGPNEQF
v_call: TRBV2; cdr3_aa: ASSDERADTGELF
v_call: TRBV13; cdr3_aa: ASSLMSGQGAQETQY
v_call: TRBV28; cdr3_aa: ASTSPASGQETQY
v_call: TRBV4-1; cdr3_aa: ASSQDGSMKETQY
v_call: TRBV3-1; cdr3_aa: ASSQSGQNNEQF